This TCR beta chain stems from a study of lung T cells in sarcoidosis with Löfgren's syndrome. Overall study context: Analyses focused on Löfgren's syndrome patients.

TCRdb analysed the reads with MiXCR anew, one entry per CDR3 protein. The sample lists 58,000 or so distinct CDR3 sequences; around 20% were seen once. Study-wide findings and caveats: Shared TRAV12-1 and TRBV2 CDR3 motifs across Löfgren's syndrome patients reportedly suggested public CD4+ TCRs. TRAV12-1 and TRBV2 were reportedly most expanded in Löfgren's patients.

This clonotype was observed at least ten times. Its antigen is unknown. Germline assignment: CDR1 SGHAT and CDR2 FQDESV (reference sequence). V lost 2 bases and J 3 bases, leaving 8 bases between the germline ends. This CDR3 region has 14 residues. The sample comprised CD4+ T cells from PBMCs. The chain links TRBV11-1 to TRBJ2-1; D ambiguous. This TCR came from a human donor with sarcoidosis (Löfgren's syndrome or another form), or a control subject (not recorded which). CDR3 sequence: CASSLLVGYNEQFF. CDR3 DNA sequence: TGTGCCAGCAGCTTATTGGTCGGCTACAATGAGCAGTTCTTC.